Each of the 32 T cell receptor beta chains below was sequenced from the same sample in a study of blood T cell repertoires in COVID-19. Measured with immunoSEQ multiplex PCR; TCRdb has only the in-frame clones, and not every one. The top ten clones hold more than 5.5% of a sample with more than 150,000 clones, approximately 80% of them seen once. The sample consisted of peripheral blood. Every receptor here comes from a human donor in a cohort sampled during active COVID-19.

The chain combines TRBV5-1 with TRBJ1-1; a weak D match, TRBD1 (6 bases). V shed 4 bases and J shed 0 bases, with 13 bases lying between them. Germline-derived CDR1 and CDR2 are SGHRS and YFSETQ. The CDR3 has 15 amino acids. CDR3 in DNA: TGCGCCAGCAGCGCCCGACAGGCGATGAACACTGAAGCTTTCTTT. It codes for CASSARQAMNTEAFF.

The chain uses TRBV7-3 and TRBJ2-1; 8 bases match TRBD2. The CDR3 covers 15 residues. Germline values: CDR1 SGHTA, CDR2 FQGTGA. The junction had 2 bases not matched to a gene; V was cut back by 2 bases and J by 2 bases. CDR3 DNA sequence: TGTGCCAGCAGCTTAGCGGGGGGAACCTACAATGAGCAGTTCTTC. Amino acids: CASSLAGGTYNEQFF.

The chain employs TRBV12-5 and TRBJ1-5; D not resolved. The CDR3 spans 14 residues. Germline V gene data show CDR1 as LGHNT and CDR2 as FRNRAP. Trimming took off 8 bases at V and 3 bases at J, with 14 bases between the two ends. CDR3 coding DNA: TGTGCTAGTTGCGCCGGAGACCTCAATCAGCCCCAGCATTTT. This codes for CASCAGDLNQPQHF.

The chain carries TRBV2 and TRBJ2-6, with D perhaps TRBD1 (5 bases). Germline-derived CDR1 and CDR2 are SNHLY and FYNNEI. The CDR3 extends over 16 amino acids. Trimming took off 5 bases at V and 2 bases at J, with 13 bases between the two ends. Here the CDR3 DNA reads TGTGCCAGCAGTAAACTCAGGGTTCCTGGGGCCAACGTCCTGACTTTC. Protein sequence: CASSKLRVPGANVLTF. Using reference TRBV2 and TRBJ2-6 for the parts outside the CDR3, the full variable domain is EPEVTQTPSHQVTQMGQEVILRCVPISNHLYFYWYRQILGQKVEFLVSFYNNEISEKSEIFDDQFSVERPDGSNFTLKIRSTKLEDSAMYFCASSKLRVPGANVLTFGAGSRLTVL.

The chain carries TRBV15 and TRBJ1-1, with D hard to call. V was shortened by 0 bases and J by 2 bases, with 7 bases between the two germline ends. The CDR3 length is 14 residues. Germline lookup yields CDR1 LNHNV and CDR2 YYDKDF (reference sequence). CDR3: CATSREEVNTEAFF. The CDR3, as DNA: TGTGCCACCAGCAGAGAAGAGGTTAACACTGAAGCTTTCTTT. The whole variable domain, remainder taken from reference TRBV15 and TRBJ1-1, is DAMVIQNPRYQVTQFGKPVTLSCSQTLNHNVMYWYQQKSSQAPKLLFHYYDKDFNNEADTPDNFQSRRPNTSFCFLDIRSPGLGDTAMYLCATSREEVNTEAFFGQGTRLTVV.

This clone was observed a few times. The chain recombines TRBV9 with TRBJ2-7; 7 bases agree with TRBD2. Germline CDR1 SGDLS, CDR2 YYNGEE. The CDR3 sequence is 12 residues long. Germline trimming cut 4 bases from V and 6 bases from J; bases unmatched to any gene: 4. The CDR3, as DNA: TGTGCCAGCAGCCTGGGGGAGGGCGAGCAGTACTTC. Its translation is CASSLGEGEQYF.

The genes are TRBV5-1 and TRBJ1-4; no clear D. Germline V gene lookup returns CDR1 SGHRS and CDR2 YFSETQ. V was trimmed by 0 bases and J by 0 bases, leaving 6 bases between them. This CDR3 is built from 15 residues. The CDR3 here is CASSLAGTTNEKLFF. As DNA, the CDR3 is TGCGCCAGCAGCTTGGCGGGTACAACTAATGAAAAACTGTTTTTT.

This chain uses TRBV29-1 with TRBJ1-2; TRBD1 matches 7 bases. The CDR3 covers 11 residues. Germline loops: CDR1 SQVTM, CDR2 ANQGSEA. The ends lost 6 bases at V and 7 bases at J; junction bases unmatched: 5. CDR3: CSVGTEGGYTF. The CDR3 coding sequence is TGCAGCGTCGGGACAGAGGGTGGCTACACCTTC.

V is TRBV5-4 and J is TRBJ2-7, with TRBD1 matching 7 bases. This CDR3 contains 13 residues. V shed 4 bases, J shed 2 bases, and the junction held 3 bases outside the gene matches. Germline V CDR1 and CDR2: SGHNT, YYREEE (reference sequence). As DNA, the CDR3 is TGTGCCAGCAGCGCCGGGACAGCCTACGAGCAGTACTTC. Protein product: CASSAGTAYEQYF. Looking up the rest from reference TRBV5-4 and TRBJ2-7 gives the full variable domain: ETGVTQSPTHLIKTRGQQVTLRCSSQSGHNTVSWYQQALGQGPQFIFQYYREEENGRGNFPPRFSGLQFPNYSSELNVNALELDDSALYLCASSAGTAYEQYFGPGTRLTVT.

This chain's CDR3 is CASSRDRVKKEKLFF. CDR3 sequence (DNA): TGCGCCAGCAGCCGGGACAGGGTTAAAAAAGAAAAACTGTTTTTT. This chain links TRBV5-1 with TRBJ1-4, with 9 bases fitting TRBD1. V dropped 4 bases and J dropped 8; count of bases not matched to a gene: 9. The germline CDR1 and CDR2 sequences are SGHRS and YFSETQ. This CDR3 is 15 amino acids long. The full variable domain, with the rest looked up from reference TRBV5-1 and TRBJ1-4, is KAGVTQTPRYLIKTRGQQVTLSCSPISGHRSVSWYQQTPGQGLQFLFEYFSETQRNKGNFPGRFSGRQFSNSRSEMNVSTLELGDSALYLCASSRDRVKKEKLFFGSGTQLSVL.

The J gene is TRBJ1-5, the V gene TRBV15, with 8 nucleotides matching TRBD1. CDR3 length: 16 residues. Per the germline V gene, CDR1 is LNHNV and CDR2 is YYDKDF (reference sequence). The V and J ends lost 2 bases and 3 bases, in that order; junction bases with no gene match: 6. This CDR3 is CATSRRGQGHNQPQHF. CDR3 DNA sequence: TGTGCCACCAGCAGAAGAGGACAGGGACACAATCAGCCCCAGCATTTT.

The J gene is TRBJ1-1, the V gene TRBV6-6; possibly TRBD1 for D (6 bases). The CDR3 consists of 16 residues. CDR1 MNHNY and CDR2 SVGAGI come from the germline V gene (reference sequence). V was trimmed by 6 bases and J by 0 bases, leaving 17 bases between them. The CDR3 DNA sequence: TGTGCCAGCAGGAAAGAGACAGGTTTAATGAACACTGAAGCTTTCTTT. Protein: CASRKETGLMNTEAFF.

This clone occurred once. This sequence joins TRBV10-3 and TRBJ1-5; D ambiguous. Germline CDR1 and CDR2: ENHRY and SYGVKD. Trimming shortened V by 3 bases and J by 5 bases, and 5 bases separated the two germline ends. The CDR3 contains 12 residues. CDR3 coding DNA: TGTGCCATCAGTGATCGGGATCAGCCCCAGCATTTT. Translated, it gives CAISDRDQPQHF.

The rearrangement links TRBV10-3 to TRBJ1-6; 7 bases agree with TRBD1. V shed 5 bases and J 7 bases; nucleotides not matched to a gene: 5. The germline V gene encodes CDR1 ENHRY and CDR2 SYGVKD. CDR3 size: 14 residues. The CDR3 DNA reads TGTGCCATCAGTAACAGGGGTCTAAATTCACCCCTCCACTTT. As protein: CAISNRGLNSPLHF.

V usage is TRBV6-5 and J usage is TRBJ1-5; weak D call: TRBD1 (6 bases). Germline values: CDR1 MNHEY, CDR2 SVGAGI. Deletions cut 0 bases from V and 3 bases from J, with 9 bases between. This CDR3 region has 15 residues. The CDR3 protein is CASSYSQGNNQPQHF. In DNA, the CDR3 is TGTGCCAGCAGTTACTCGCAGGGGAACAATCAGCCCCAGCATTTT.

The V and J genes are TRBV7-8 and TRBJ2-7; 9 nucleotides match TRBD1. The CDR3 sequence is 13 residues long. Germline V CDR1 and CDR2: SGHVS, FQNEAQ. Germline trimming cut 7 bases from V and 6 bases from J; bases unmatched to any gene: 7. CDR3 amino acids: CASTRDRAGEQYF. DNA of the CDR3: TGTGCCAGCACCCGGGACAGGGCTGGCGAGCAGTACTTC.

The J gene is TRBJ1-1, the V gene TRBV2, with TRBD1 matching over 8 bases. The germline V gene encodes CDR1 SNHLY and CDR2 FYNNEI. The CDR3 has 15 residues. The V and J ends lost 2 bases and 1 base, in that order; junction bases with no gene match: 3. This CDR3 reads CASSEQGAQNTEAFF. The DNA of the CDR3 is TGTGCCAGCAGTGAACAGGGGGCTCAGAACACTGAAGCTTTCTTT.

In its sample, this clone was seen a few times. This sequence joins TRBV27 and TRBJ1-2, with TRBD1 as a possible D gene (6 bases). CDR1 and CDR2 (germline): MNHEY, SMNVEV (reference sequence). V was shortened by 2 bases and J by 6 bases, with 13 bases between the two germline ends. The CDR3 covers 14 residues. CDR3 amino acids: CASSLGITGHGYTF. The CDR3 coding sequence is TGTGCCAGCAGTTTAGGTATTACAGGGCATGGCTACACCTTC.

The chain combines TRBV6-5 with TRBJ1-1; D is uncertain. The V end lost 2 bases, the J end lost 1 base, and 8 bases lay between the germline ends. The germline CDR1 and CDR2 sequences are MNHEY and SVGAGI. The CDR3 covers 14 residues. CDR3: CASSYRVANTEAFF. CDR3 DNA sequence: TGTGCCAGCAGTTACCGGGTGGCGAACACTGAAGCTTTCTTT.

The chain combines TRBV6-4 with TRBJ2-7, with TRBD1 as a possible D gene (5 bases). V lost 2 bases and J lost 2, with 10 bases in between. Germline-derived CDR1 and CDR2 are MRHNA and SNTAGT. This CDR3 spans 14 amino acids. The CDR3 bases are TGTGCCAGCAGTGACGTGACAGTCCCCTACGAGCAGTACTTC. This translates into CASSDVTVPYEQYF.

This clone was recorded many times. The rearrangement links TRBV5-1 to TRBJ2-1, with 15 nucleotides matching TRBD2. In germline, CDR1 is SGHRS, CDR2 YFSETQ. Trimming took 4 bases from V and 6 from J; bases not matched to a gene: 8. This CDR3 region has 17 residues. CDR3 protein: CASSHGLAGGPGNEQFF. CDR3 coding DNA: TGCGCCAGCAGCCATGGACTAGCGGGGGGGCCTGGCAATGAGCAGTTCTTC.

This chain connects TRBV4-1 to TRBJ2-7; perhaps TRBD1 as D (6 bases). Germline V gives CDR1 MGHRA, CDR2 YSYEKL. The CDR3 spans 16 residues. Trimming left V 2 bases short and J 5 bases short, with 19 bases between. CDR3: CASSQPGRDNADEQYF. CDR3 DNA: TGCGCCAGCAGCCAACCCGGTCGGGACAATGCCGACGAGCAGTACTTC.

V usage is TRBV6-5 and J usage is TRBJ1-6, with D possibly TRBD1 on 5 matching bases. The germline CDR1 and CDR2 sequences are MNHEY and SVGAGI. The V end lost 6 bases, the J end lost 9 bases, and 15 bases lay between the germline ends. This CDR3 region has 14 residues. The CDR3 region has the DNA TGTGCCAGCAGAGCGGGACCTTGGGGTTCACCCCTCCACTTT. It is translated as CASRAGPWGSPLHF.

The rearrangement links TRBV14 to TRBJ1-2; 8 nucleotides align to TRBD1. The V segment lost 0 bases and the J segment 8 bases; nucleotides outside the gene matches: 2. The CDR3 spans 13 residues. Germline lookup yields CDR1 SGHDN and CDR2 FVKESK. The CDR3 DNA follows: TGTGCCAGCAGCCAAGAGCGGACAGGGGGCTACACCTTC. This encodes CASSQERTGGYTF. Filled out from reference TRBV14 and TRBJ1-2, the complete variable domain reads EAGVTQFPSHSVIEKGQTVTLRCDPISGHDNLYWYRRVMGKEIKFLLHFVKESKQDESGMPNNRFLAERTGGTYSTLKVQPAELEDSGVYFCASSQERTGGYTFGSGTRLTVV.

The V call is TRBV2, the J call TRBJ1-4; 8 nucleotides line up with TRBD1. The CDR3 contains 14 residues. V was clipped by 7 bases and J by 5 bases; unmatched bases: 6. The germline V gene encodes CDR1 SNHLY and CDR2 FYNNEI. CDR3 bases: TGTGCCAGCAACCGGGACAGGTTAAATGAAAAACTGTTTTTT. It specifies CASNRDRLNEKLFF.

There are a few counts of this clone. The chain employs TRBV13 and TRBJ2-1; 7 nucleotides match TRBD2. V lost 1 base and J lost 4; bases outside the gene matches: 4. The length of the CDR3 is 15 residues. Germline values: CDR1 PRHDT, CDR2 FYEKMQ (reference sequence). CDR3 sequence reads: CASSLAGGSYNEQFF. As DNA, the CDR3 is TGTGCCAGCAGCTTAGCGGGGGGTTCGTACAATGAGCAGTTCTTC.

V is TRBV6-1 and J is TRBJ2-1, with 8 bases fitting TRBD1. This CDR3 comprises 16 residues. CDR1 and CDR2 from the germline V gene are MNHNS and SASEGT. The trim removed 4 bases at V and 5 bases at J, leaving 10 bases unmatched. This CDR3 is CASSAPAGGFNNEQFF. DNA for the CDR3: TGTGCCAGCAGTGCCCCCGCAGGGGGCTTTAACAATGAGCAGTTCTTC.

The chain is built from TRBV19 and TRBJ1-1, with 8 bases fitting TRBD1. Per germline, CDR1 LNHDA and CDR2 SQIVND (reference sequence). The CDR3 contains 15 residues. V shed 3 bases and J 0 bases; nucleotides not matched to a gene: 3. CDR3 DNA sequence: TGTGCCAGTAGTATGTACAGGGGGTTGAACACTGAAGCTTTCTTT. Protein product: CASSMYRGLNTEAFF.

The rearrangement links TRBV18 to TRBJ1-4; weak D call: TRBD1 (5 bases). Trimming cost V 6 bases and J 4 bases, with 9 bases left between them. This CDR3 is built from 13 residues. Germline CDR1 reads KGHSH; CDR2 reads LQKENI. CDR3 amino acids: CASSKGDNEKLFF. The CDR3 nucleotides read TGTGCCAGCTCCAAAGGGGATAATGAAAAACTGTTTTTT. Full variable domain (missing parts from reference TRBV18 and TRBJ1-4): NAGVMQNPRHLVRRRGQEARLRCSPMKGHSHVYWYRQLPEEGLKFMVYLQKENIIDESGMPKERFSAEFPKEGPSILRIQQVVRGDSAAYFCASSKGDNEKLFFGSGTQLSVL.

This rearrangement joins TRBV19 to TRBJ2-7, with 8 bases fitting TRBD1. CDR1 is LNHDA and CDR2 is SQIVND in the germline V gene (reference sequence). This CDR3 comprises 14 residues. V dropped 4 bases and J dropped 11; count of bases not matched to a gene: 13. The CDR3 DNA sequence: TGTGCCAGTAGTACAGGGACAGGAGATTACGGCGAGTACTTC. Translating gives CASSTGTGDYGEYF.

This chain links TRBV7-9 with TRBJ2-2, with D maybe TRBD2 (5 bases). CDR3 length equals 16 residues. CDR1 and CDR2 from the germline V gene are SEHNR and FQNEAQ (reference sequence). Trimming stripped 0 bases from V and 1 base from J, with 9 bases between. The CDR3 loop reads CASSLARAGNTGELFF. DNA of the CDR3: TGTGCCAGCAGCTTAGCGCGGGCAGGGAACACCGGGGAGCTGTTTTTT.

The chain carries TRBV28 and TRBJ1-4; D uncertain. CDR1 is MDHEN and CDR2 is SYDVKM in the germline V gene. The CDR3 is 14 residues long. V was cut by 6 bases and J by 2 bases, with 10 bases left in between. The CDR3 DNA reads as TGTGCCAGCAGCCGCTTCGCGACTAATGAAAAACTGTTTTTT. It translates to CASSRFATNEKLFF.